Detailed here is one T cell receptor (beta chain). Its specificity is not known. RNA transcripts provided the source from which TCR beta CDR3 regions were amplified. An initial round of RT-PCR targeting the TCR CDR3 relied on the HTBI primer set. TCRdb redid the calling of the multiplex PCR reads with MiXCR, one entry per CDR3 protein. The data hold under 350,000 distinct CDR3 sequences, with about a sixth observed a single time. The sample belongs to a study of T cells in Graves' hyperthyroidism and ophthalmopathy. Study overall: Peripheral blood draws took place at initial diagnosis, ahead of any treatment. Study findings and constraints: The authors' 13 V-J model separated ophthalmopathy from stable hyperthyroidism.

PBMCs were derived from 10 ml fresh peripheral blood. The sequenced sample was blood. The clonotype originates from a woman aged 55-69 years with Graves' ophthalmopathy.

CDR3 protein: CASSEPGMYNEQFF. For the CDR3, the DNA is TGTGCCAGCAGTGAGCCGGGCATGTACAATGAGCAGTTCTTC. J is TRBJ2-1 and V is TRBV6-1; D remains unclear. The CDR3 totals 14 residues. V was pared by 3 bases and J by 4 bases, with 10 bases between. Germline-derived CDR1 and CDR2 are MNHNS and SASEGT.